The next 6 T cell receptor beta chains were all read from a single sample in a study of blood T cell repertoires in COVID-19. Sequencing used immunoSEQ multiplex PCR; TCRdb keeps in-frame clones, though not all of them. The table has fewer than 100,000 clones, 65% to 90% seen once. Sequencing used peripheral blood. The receptors derive from a man aged 60 to 75 with acute or convalescent COVID-19.

This clone was detected a few times. V and J are TRBV30 and TRBJ2-7, with TRBD1 matching over 7 bases. The J segment lost 2 bases and the V segment lost 3 bases, leaving 7 bases of the junction unmatched. The germline gives CDR1 GTSNPN, CDR2 SVGIG (reference sequence). There are 14 residues in the CDR3. In nucleotides, the CDR3 is TGTGCCTGGAGAGGACAGGCGAGACCCTACGAGCAGTACTTC. Its protein is CAWRGQARPYEQYF.

The rearrangement links TRBV10-3 to TRBJ1-5; the D gene is possibly TRBD1 (5 bases). The germline V gene encodes CDR1 ENHRY and CDR2 SYGVKD. There are 13 residues in the CDR3. V lost 10 bases to trimming and J lost 6 bases, with 16 bases between them. The CDR3: CATVDKVSQPQHF. For the CDR3, the DNA is TGTGCCACGGTGGACAAGGTGAGTCAGCCCCAGCATTTT.

V gene TRBV9 combines with J gene TRBJ2-1; TRBD2 is a possible D gene (7 bases). There are 18 residues in the CDR3. Germline V gives CDR1 SGDLS, CDR2 YYNGEE. The germline V and J ends were trimmed by 0 bases and 3 bases, with 19 bases remaining between them. Here the CDR3 reads CASSVAPGLGGVYNEQFF. CDR3 in DNA: TGTGCCAGCAGCGTAGCTCCCGGACTAGGGGGGGTCTACAATGAGCAGTTCTTC.

This clone was seen a single time. The rearrangement joins TRBV19 to TRBJ2-7; TRBD2 matches 7 bases. Germline V gene lookup returns CDR1 LNHDA and CDR2 SQIVND (reference sequence). CDR3 length equals 13 residues. Trimming took 3 bases from V and 6 from J; bases not matched to a gene: 5. The CDR3 sequence is CASSIGGSFEQYF. CDR3 DNA sequence: TGTGCCAGTAGTATCGGCGGGAGCTTCGAGCAGTACTTC.

The chain uses TRBV2 and TRBJ1-4, with 7 bases lining up with TRBD1. Germline trimming cut 6 bases from V and 8 bases from J; bases unmatched to any gene: 9. The germline gives CDR1 SNHLY, CDR2 FYNNEI. The CDR3 is 14 amino acids. CDR3 in amino acids: CASRPGTANEKLFF. The CDR3 DNA reads as TGTGCCAGCAGGCCCGGGACAGCGAACGAAAAACTGTTTTTT.

This chain uses TRBV7-3 with TRBJ1-1; 9 bases agree with TRBD1. The CDR3 has 15 amino acids. In germline, CDR1 is SGHTA, CDR2 FQGTGA. The V and J ends lost 5 bases and 4 bases, in that order; junction bases with no gene match: 8. This CDR3 reads CASSQNRGPSTEAFF. The CDR3, as DNA: TGTGCCAGCAGCCAAAACAGGGGGCCGAGCACTGAAGCTTTCTTT.